The rows below give T cell receptor beta chains drawn from one sample of a study of cytomegalovirus exposure and HLA in healthy donors. TCRdb's copy holds only in-frame clones and misses some; the assay was immunoSEQ multiplex PCR. This sample contains approximately 120,000 clones. The material sequenced was PBMCs. All receptors derive from a middle-aged man in good health and CMV-seronegative. CDR3s include the opening cysteine and the closing phenylalanine or tryptophan. D genes are given only for firm matches.

v_gene,j_gene,d_gene,CDR3nt,CDR3aa
TRBV19,TRBJ2-5,.,TGTGCCAGTAGTATAGGTCAGCAAGAGACCCAGTACTTC,CASSIGQQETQYF
TRBV6-4,TRBJ1-1,.,TGTGCCAGCAGAGAAGGGGTGAACACTGAAGCTTTCTTT,CASREGVNTEAFF
TRBV5-1,TRBJ1-4,.,TGCGCCAGCAGCTTGGCCGGGTTAATTAATGAAAAACTGTTTTTT,CASSLAGLINEKLFF
TRBV5-4,TRBJ1-3,.,TGTGCCAGCAGCCAGGGACTCGCGGAGAACACCATATATTTT,CASSQGLAENTIYF
TRBV11-2,TRBJ2-1,TRBD1,TGTGCCAGCAGCTCCTTACAGGGGCCAACTCACAATGAGCAGTTCTTC,CASSSLQGPTHNEQFF
TRBV30,TRBJ2-7,TRBD1,TGTGCCTGGGAAACAGGGGAAGGCTCCTACGAGCAGTACTTC,CAWETGEGSYEQYF
TRBV4-3,TRBJ2-7,.,TGCGCCAGCAGCCAAGACCGGGTCGGGGAGCAGTACTTC,CASSQDRVGEQYF
TRBV5-1,TRBJ1-1,.,TGCGCCAGCAGCTTGGCCCGGGGACTACGGACTGAAGCTTTCTTT,CASSLARGLRTEAFF
TRBV5-6,TRBJ2-2,TRBD1,TGTGCCAGCGTCCGGGACAGGGTCACCGGGGAGCTGTTTTTT,CASVRDRVTGELFF
TRBV30,TRBJ2-7,TRBD1,TGTGCCTGGAGTGTCAGGACAGGGGAGGGCGAGCAGTACTTC,CAWSVRTGEGEQYF
TRBV9,TRBJ2-2,.,TGTGCCAGCAGTGAACAATGGTCAGGGGACACCGGGGAGCTGTTTTTT,CASSEQWSGDTGELFF
TRBV28,TRBJ2-6,TRBD1,TGTGCCAGCAGTTTCCCCGAGACAGGGTTCTCCACTGGGGCCAACGTCCTGACTTTC,CASSFPETGFSTGANVLTF
TRBV30,TRBJ2-7,.,TGTGCCTGGAGTCTGCGGTTGCCCTACGAGCAGTACTTC,CAWSLRLPYEQYF
TRBV6-5,TRBJ1-2,TRBD1,TGTGCCAGCAGTTCCGGGACAGGGGACGGCTATGGCTACACCTTC,CASSSGTGDGYGYTF
TRBV25-1,TRBJ2-5,TRBD2,TGTGCCAGCAGTGTCGTAGGACTAGCGAGGGAGACCCAGTACTTC,CASSVVGLARETQYF
TRBV4-1,TRBJ2-7,TRBD1,TGCGCCAGCAGCCAAGTCATAGGACAGGCGTCCTACGAGCAGTACTTC,CASSQVIGQASYEQYF
TRBV28,TRBJ1-2,TRBD1,TGTGCCAGCAGTCCAACGGGACAGGGCGAAAGCTATGGCTACACCTTC,CASSPTGQGESYGYTF
TRBV28,TRBJ1-5,TRBD1,TGTGCCAGCAGCCGAATGGGACAGGGAGAACAGCCCCAGCATTTT,CASSRMGQGEQPQHF
TRBV4-3,TRBJ2-7,TRBD1,TGCGCCAGCAGCCAAGACCACAGGGGGCCCTACGAGCAGTACTTC,CASSQDHRGPYEQYF
TRBV18,TRBJ1-4,TRBD1,TGTGCCAGCTCACCCGGGACAGGGGACGAAAAACTGTTTTTT,CASSPGTGDEKLFF
TRBV5-1,TRBJ2-3,.,TGCGCCAGCAGCGCGGGACAGTATAGCACAGATACGCAGTATTTT,CASSAGQYSTDTQYF
TRBV28,TRBJ1-1,TRBD1,TGTGCCAGCGGAAGGGCCGGGACAGCGAAAGGGACTGAAGCTTTCTTT,CASGRAGTAKGTEAFF
TRBV5-5,TRBJ2-1,TRBD2,TGTGCCAGCAGCTTGGGGGGCGCTAGCGGGAGCTATGAGCAGTTCTTC,CASSLGGASGSYEQFF
TRBV7-2,TRBJ2-7,TRBD2,TGTGCCAGCAGCTTAGACGCGGGAGGGACCTCCTACGAGCAGTACTTC,CASSLDAGGTSYEQYF
TRBV7-8,TRBJ2-7,.,TGTGCCAGCAGAAACAGGGTCGGCGAGCAGTACTTC,CASRNRVGEQYF
TRBV11-2,TRBJ2-5,TRBD1,TGTGCCAGCAGCTTAGGGGGACAGGGAGGCCGAGAGACCCAGTACTTC,CASSLGGQGGRETQYF
TRBV2,TRBJ2-7,TRBD2,TGTGCCAGCAGAAAGGGACTAGCGGGAGGAAGGTACGAGCAGTACTTC,CASRKGLAGGRYEQYF
TRBV30,TRBJ1-2,.,.,CAWSEGTEIWLHLRFGDTF
TRBV6-1,TRBJ2-6,TRBD2,TGTGCCAGCAGTGCTAGCGGGAGGCCGTCTGGGGCCAACGTCCTGACTTTC,CASSASGRPSGANVLTF
TRBV5-4,TRBJ2-1,TRBD1,TGTGCCAGCAGCGGCGGGACAGGGTTCTACAATGAGCAGTTCTTC,CASSGGTGFYNEQFF
TRBV28,TRBJ2-7,.,TGTGCCAGCAGTCTTTTACTCAACGAGCAGTACTTC,CASSLLLNEQYF
TRBV19,TRBJ1-3,.,TGTGCCAGTAGCCTAACTACAGGGAAAGGCGACACCATATATTTT,CASSLTTGKGDTIYF
TRBV2,TRBJ2-2,.,TGTGCCAGCGGTACAGGGTTTACCGGGGAGCTGTTTTTT,CASGTGFTGELFF
TRBV7-2,TRBJ2-7,.,TGTGCCAGCAGCCTCGATCAGCGGGAGCAGTACTTC,CASSLDQREQYF
TRBV19,TRBJ2-3,.,TGTGCCAGTAGTTCCAGTTCGGGGAAAGATACGCAGTATTTT,CASSSSSGKDTQYF
TRBV6-1,TRBJ2-7,TRBD2,TGTGCCAGCAGAAGGGGACTAGTTTCCGACGAGCAGTACTTC,CASRRGLVSDEQYF
TRBV7-9,TRBJ1-3,TRBD1,TGTGCCAGCAGCTGGGACAGGGAGCCTCGAAACACCATATATTTT,CASSWDREPRNTIYF
TRBV5-4,TRBJ2-7,.,TGTGCCAGCAGCTTGCCCTCCGAGCAGTACTTC,CASSLPSEQYF
TRBV2,TRBJ2-3,TRBD2,TGTGCCAGCAGTTCCGGGACTAGCGGGAGATGGACTTTGGCTGCAGATACGCAGTATTTT,CASSSGTSGRWTLAADTQYF
TRBV11-3,TRBJ1-1,.,TGTGCCAGCAGCTTAGGCCTGTCGGGGACTATTGAAGCTTTCTTT,CASSLGLSGTIEAFF
TRBV30,TRBJ1-5,.,TGTGCCTGGAGCGGGGGAGGGGGGCTTAGCAATCAGCCCCAGCATTTT,CAWSGGGGLSNQPQHF
TRBV5-1,TRBJ2-7,TRBD2,TGCGCCAGCAAGGGAGGGCCCTACGAGCAGTACTTC,CASKGGPYEQYF
TRBV9,TRBJ2-1,.,TGTGCCAGCAGCGTGGCGGACATGCCCTACAATGAGCAGTTCTTC,CASSVADMPYNEQFF
TRBV5-1,TRBJ2-1,TRBD2,TGCGCCAGCAGCCCAGGGACTAGCTATCGTGATGAGCAGTTCTTC,CASSPGTSYRDEQFF
TRBV19,TRBJ2-2,.,TGTGCCAGTAGTAAAAGGGACATCAGTTACGGGGAGCTGTTTTTT,CASSKRDISYGELFF
TRBV7-2,TRBJ2-1,.,TGTGCCAGCAGCTTACGTCGGGATGACAATGAGCAGTTCTTC,CASSLRRDDNEQFF
TRBV7-8,TRBJ1-2,TRBD1,TGTGCCAGCAGCCGGACAGGGGGCGGTGGCTACACCTTC,CASSRTGGGGYTF
TRBV30,TRBJ1-2,.,TGTGCCTGGGTAGGGGGGGCAGGCTATGGCTACACCTTC,CAWVGGAGYGYTF
TRBV9,TRBJ2-1,.,TGTGCCAGCAGCGTTACGAGTCTCCCCGGCAATGAGCAGTTCTTC,CASSVTSLPGNEQFF
TRBV6-1,TRBJ1-1,.,TGTGCCAGCAGGGAAGCAAGAAATGGGGGGATGAACACTGAAGCTTTCTTT,CASREARNGGMNTEAFF
TRBV28,TRBJ2-7,.,TGTGCCAGCAGGCTAAGAACGGGTAGCGGCTCCTACGAGCAGTACTTC,CASRLRTGSGSYEQYF
TRBV7-8,TRBJ2-1,.,TGTGCCAGTAGCCCCCCAGGGGCCTACAATGAGCAGTTCTTC,CASSPPGAYNEQFF
TRBV6-1,TRBJ1-4,.,TGTGCCAGCAGTGAGTTGGGCAGACCCTTAACTAATGAAAAACTGTTTTTT,CASSELGRPLTNEKLFF